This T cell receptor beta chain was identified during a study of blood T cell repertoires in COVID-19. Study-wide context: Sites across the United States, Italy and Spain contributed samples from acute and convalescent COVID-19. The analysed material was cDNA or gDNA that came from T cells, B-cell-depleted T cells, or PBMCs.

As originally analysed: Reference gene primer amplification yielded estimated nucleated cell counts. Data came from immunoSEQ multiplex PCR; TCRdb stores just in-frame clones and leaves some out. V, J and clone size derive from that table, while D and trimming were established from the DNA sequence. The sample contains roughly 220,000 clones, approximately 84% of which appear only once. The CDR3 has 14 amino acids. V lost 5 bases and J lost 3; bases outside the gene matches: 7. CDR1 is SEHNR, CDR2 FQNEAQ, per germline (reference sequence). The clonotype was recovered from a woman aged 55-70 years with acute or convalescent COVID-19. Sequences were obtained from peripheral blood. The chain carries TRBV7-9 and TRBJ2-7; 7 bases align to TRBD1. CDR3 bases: TGTGCCAGCAGCCGCCGGACAGGCTTCTACGAGCAGTACTTC. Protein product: CASSRRTGFYEQYF.